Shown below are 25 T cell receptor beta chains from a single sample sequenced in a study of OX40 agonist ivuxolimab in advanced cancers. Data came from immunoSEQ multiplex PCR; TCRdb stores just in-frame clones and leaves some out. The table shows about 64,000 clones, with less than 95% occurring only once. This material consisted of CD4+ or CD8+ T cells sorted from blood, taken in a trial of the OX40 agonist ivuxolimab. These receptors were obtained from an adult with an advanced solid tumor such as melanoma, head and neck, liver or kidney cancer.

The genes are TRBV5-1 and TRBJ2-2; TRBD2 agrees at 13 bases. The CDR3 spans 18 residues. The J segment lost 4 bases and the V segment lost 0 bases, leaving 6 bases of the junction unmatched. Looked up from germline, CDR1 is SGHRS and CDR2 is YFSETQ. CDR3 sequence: CASSLVTSGRGITGELFF. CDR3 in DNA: TGCGCCAGCAGCTTGGTTACTAGCGGGAGGGGAATCACCGGGGAGCTGTTTTTT.

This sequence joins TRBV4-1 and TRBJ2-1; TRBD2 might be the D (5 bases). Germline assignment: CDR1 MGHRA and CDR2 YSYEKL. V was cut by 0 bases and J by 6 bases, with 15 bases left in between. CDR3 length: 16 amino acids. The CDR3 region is CASSQDGTSLGNEQFF. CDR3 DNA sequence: TGCGCCAGCAGCCAAGATGGAACTAGTCTAGGCAATGAGCAGTTCTTC.

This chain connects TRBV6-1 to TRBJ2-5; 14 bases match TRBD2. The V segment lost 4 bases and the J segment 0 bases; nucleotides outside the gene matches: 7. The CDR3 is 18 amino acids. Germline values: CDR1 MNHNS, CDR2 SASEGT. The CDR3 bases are TGTGCCAGCAGTGGCGCCGGGACTAGCGGGGGATACCAAGAGACCCAGTACTTC. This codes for CASSGAGTSGGYQETQYF.

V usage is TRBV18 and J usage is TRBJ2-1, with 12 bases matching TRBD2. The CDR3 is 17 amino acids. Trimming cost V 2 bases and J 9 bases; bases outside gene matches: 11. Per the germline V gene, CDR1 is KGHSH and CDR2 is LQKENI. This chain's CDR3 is CASSPKILAGGGSEQFF. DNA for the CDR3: TGTGCCAGCTCACCAAAAATACTAGCGGGAGGAGGCAGTGAGCAGTTCTTC. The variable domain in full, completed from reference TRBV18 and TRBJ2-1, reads NAGVMQNPRHLVRRRGQEARLRCSPMKGHSHVYWYRQLPEEGLKFMVYLQKENIIDESGMPKERFSAEFPKEGPSILRIQQVVRGDSAAYFCASSPKILAGGGSEQFFGPGTRLTVL.

CDR3 protein: CASSDRTGDDVGYGYTF. The CDR3 DNA follows: TGTGCCAGCTCAGATCGGACAGGGGACGATGTGGGCTATGGCTACACCTTC. The chain is built from TRBV18 and TRBJ1-2; 9 nucleotides agree with TRBD1. The CDR3 consists of 17 residues. Looked up from germline, CDR1 is KGHSH and CDR2 is LQKENI. V was pared by 5 bases and J by 4 bases, with 14 bases of the junction left unmatched.

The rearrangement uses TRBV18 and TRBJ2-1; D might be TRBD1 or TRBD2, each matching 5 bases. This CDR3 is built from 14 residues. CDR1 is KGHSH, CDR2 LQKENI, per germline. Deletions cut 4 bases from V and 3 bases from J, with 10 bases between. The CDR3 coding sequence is TGTGCCAGCTCACGAGGGGACGGCTACAATGAGCAGTTCTTC. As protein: CASSRGDGYNEQFF.

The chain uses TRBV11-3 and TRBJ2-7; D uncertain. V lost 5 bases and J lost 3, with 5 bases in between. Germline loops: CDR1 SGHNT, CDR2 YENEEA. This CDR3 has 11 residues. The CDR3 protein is CASSPDYEQYF. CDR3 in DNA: TGTGCCAGCAGCCCGGACTACGAGCAGTACTTC.

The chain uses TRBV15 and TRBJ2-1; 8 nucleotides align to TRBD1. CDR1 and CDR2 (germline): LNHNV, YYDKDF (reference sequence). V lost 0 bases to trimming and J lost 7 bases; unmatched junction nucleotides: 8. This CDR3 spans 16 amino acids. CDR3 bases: TGTGCCACCAGCAGAGATAAGACAGGGGCAGGGAATGAGCAGTTCTTC. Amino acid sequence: CATSRDKTGAGNEQFF.

The CDR3 is CASSREGTADSYEQYF. The CDR3 DNA sequence: TGCGCCAGCAGCCGCGAAGGGACAGCCGACTCCTACGAGCAGTACTTC. The rearrangement joins TRBV5-1 to TRBJ2-5; 7 nucleotides match TRBD1. The J call is in doubt because the DNA end fits TRBJ2-7 better. CDR3 length: 16 residues. Looked up from germline, CDR1 is SGHRS and CDR2 is YFSETQ.

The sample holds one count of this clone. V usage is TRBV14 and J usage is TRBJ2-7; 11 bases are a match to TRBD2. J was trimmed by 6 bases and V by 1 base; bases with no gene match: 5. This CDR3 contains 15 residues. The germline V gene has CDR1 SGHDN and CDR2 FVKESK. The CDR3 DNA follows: TGTGCCAGCAGCCAAGGTCTGCTAGCGGGAGGCGAGCAGTACTTC. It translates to CASSQGLLAGGEQYF. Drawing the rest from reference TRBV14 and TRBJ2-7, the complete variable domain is EAGVTQFPSHSVIEKGQTVTLRCDPISGHDNLYWYRRVMGKEIKFLLHFVKESKQDESGMPNNRFLAERTGGTYSTLKVQPAELEDSGVYFCASSQGLLAGGEQYFGPGTRLTVT.

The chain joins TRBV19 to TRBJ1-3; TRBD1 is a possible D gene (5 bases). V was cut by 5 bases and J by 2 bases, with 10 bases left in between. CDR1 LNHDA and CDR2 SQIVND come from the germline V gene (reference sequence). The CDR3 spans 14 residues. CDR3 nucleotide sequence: TGTGCCAGTAGTGGGACCTTAGCTGGAAACACCATATATTTT. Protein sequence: CASSGTLAGNTIYF.

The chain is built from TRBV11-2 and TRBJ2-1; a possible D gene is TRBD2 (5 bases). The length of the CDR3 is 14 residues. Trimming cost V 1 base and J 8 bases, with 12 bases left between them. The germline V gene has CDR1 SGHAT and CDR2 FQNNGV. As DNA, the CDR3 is TGTGCCAGCAGCTTAGCCGTCAGCGGCTATGAGCAGTTCTTC. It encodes CASSLAVSGYEQFF.

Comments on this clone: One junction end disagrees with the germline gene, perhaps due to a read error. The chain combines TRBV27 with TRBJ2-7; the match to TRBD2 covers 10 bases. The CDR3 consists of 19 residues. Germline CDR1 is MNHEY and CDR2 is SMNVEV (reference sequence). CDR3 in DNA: TGTGCCAGTAGTTTAGGGTCTGGCCTAGCGGGAGCTATTTCCTACGAGCAGTACTTC. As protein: CASSLGSGLAGAISYEQYF.

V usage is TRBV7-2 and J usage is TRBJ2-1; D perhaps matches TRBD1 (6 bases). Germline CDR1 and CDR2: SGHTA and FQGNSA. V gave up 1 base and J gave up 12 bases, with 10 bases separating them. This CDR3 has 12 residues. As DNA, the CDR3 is TGTGCCAGCAGCTTAGTGGGCAGGGGGCAGTTCTTC. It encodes CASSLVGRGQFF.

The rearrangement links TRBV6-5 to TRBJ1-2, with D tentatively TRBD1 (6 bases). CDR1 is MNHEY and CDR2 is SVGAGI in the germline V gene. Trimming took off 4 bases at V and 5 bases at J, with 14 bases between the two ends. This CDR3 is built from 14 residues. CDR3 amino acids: CASSFGGASYGYTF. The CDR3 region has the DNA TGTGCCAGCAGTTTCGGGGGCGCGTCGTATGGCTACACCTTC.

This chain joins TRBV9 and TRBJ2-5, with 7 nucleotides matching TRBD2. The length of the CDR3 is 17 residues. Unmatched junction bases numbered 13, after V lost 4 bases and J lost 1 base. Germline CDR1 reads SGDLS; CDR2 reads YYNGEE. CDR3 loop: CASSPLPRAGVQETQYF. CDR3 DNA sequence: TGTGCCAGCAGCCCTCTTCCTCGGGCGGGAGTCCAAGAGACCCAGTACTTC.

The CDR3 here is CASSIGGAGAYNQPQHF. CDR3 coding DNA: TGTGCCAGTAGTATAGGAGGGGCGGGGGCCTACAATCAGCCCCAGCATTTT. The rearrangement uses TRBV19 and TRBJ1-5, with D possibly matching TRBD1 (6 bases). The CDR3 loop spans 17 amino acids. Germline values: CDR1 LNHDA, CDR2 SQIVND (reference sequence). The V gene lost 1 base and the J gene lost 3 bases, with 16 bases spanning the gap.

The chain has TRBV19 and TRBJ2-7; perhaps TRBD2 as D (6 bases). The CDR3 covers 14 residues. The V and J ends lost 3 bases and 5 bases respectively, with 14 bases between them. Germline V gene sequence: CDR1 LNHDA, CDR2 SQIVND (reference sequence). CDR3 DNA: TGTGCCAGTAGTATCGGTCGGGGGATCCACGAGCAGTACTTC. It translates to CASSIGRGIHEQYF.

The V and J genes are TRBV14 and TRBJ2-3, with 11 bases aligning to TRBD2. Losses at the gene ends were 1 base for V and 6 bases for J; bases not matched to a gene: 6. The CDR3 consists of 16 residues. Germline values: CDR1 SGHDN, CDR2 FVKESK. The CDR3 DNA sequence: TGTGCCAGCAGCCAAGTAAAGACTAGCGGGACCGATACGCAGTATTTT. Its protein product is CASSQVKTSGTDTQYF.

CDR3 sequence: CAWSSQGDSPLHF. The CDR3 DNA follows: TGTGCCTGGAGTAGTCAGGGGGATTCACCCCTCCACTTT. The gene calls are TRBV30 and TRBJ1-6, with 7 bases lining up with TRBD1. Germline CDR1 GTSNPN, CDR2 SVGIG (reference sequence). The V segment lost 2 bases and the J segment 8 bases; nucleotides outside the gene matches: 3. The CDR3 extends over 13 amino acids.

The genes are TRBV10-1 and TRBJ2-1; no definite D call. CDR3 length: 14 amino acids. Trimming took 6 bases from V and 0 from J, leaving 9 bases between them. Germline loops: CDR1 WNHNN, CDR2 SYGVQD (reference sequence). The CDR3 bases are TGCGCCAGCAGCCCCTCGTTCTCCTACAATGAGCAGTTCTTC. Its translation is CASSPSFSYNEQFF.

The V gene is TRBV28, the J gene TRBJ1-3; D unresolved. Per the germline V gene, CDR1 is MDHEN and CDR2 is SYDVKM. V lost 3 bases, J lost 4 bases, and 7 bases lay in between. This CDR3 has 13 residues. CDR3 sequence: CASSLRLGNTIYF. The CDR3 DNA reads TGTGCCAGCAGTTTGAGACTGGGAAACACCATATATTTT.

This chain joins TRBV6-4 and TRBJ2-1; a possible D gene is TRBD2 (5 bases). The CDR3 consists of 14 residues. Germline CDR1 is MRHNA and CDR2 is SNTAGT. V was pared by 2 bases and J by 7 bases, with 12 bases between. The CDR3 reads CASSDEAGVNEQFF. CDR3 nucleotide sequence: TGTGCCAGCAGTGACGAGGCGGGTGTTAATGAGCAGTTCTTC.

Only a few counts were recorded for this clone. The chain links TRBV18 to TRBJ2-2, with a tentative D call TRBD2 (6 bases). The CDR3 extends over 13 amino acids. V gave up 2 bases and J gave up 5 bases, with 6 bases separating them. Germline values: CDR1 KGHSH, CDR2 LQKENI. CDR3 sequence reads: CASSPGTTGELFF. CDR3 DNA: TGTGCCAGCTCACCAGGGACTACCGGGGAGCTGTTTTTT.

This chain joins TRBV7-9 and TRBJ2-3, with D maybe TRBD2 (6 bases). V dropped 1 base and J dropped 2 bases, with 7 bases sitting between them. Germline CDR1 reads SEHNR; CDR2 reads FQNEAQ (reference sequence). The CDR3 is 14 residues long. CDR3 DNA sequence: TGTGCCAGCAGCTTAGGCGGGAACACAGATACGCAGTATTTT. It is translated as CASSLGGNTDTQYF.